This TCR beta chain was retrieved from a study of Graves' ophthalmopathy and Graves' hyperthyroidism. At the level of the study: Peripheral blood sampling preceded any treatment and occurred at initial diagnosis. Broader study findings: Most expanded thyroid clonotypes above 0.001 frequency also appeared in blood.

The hyperthyroidism patients, aged 18 to 65, had been newly diagnosed, with under 2 months' duration. Lactation, pregnancy, uncontrolled infections and other autoimmune diseases were all grounds for excluding patients. This clonotype was recorded at least ten times. No antigen is known for it. CDR3 length: 14 residues. Germline-derived CDR1 and CDR2 are SNHLY and FYNNEI. V lost 2 bases and J 6 bases, leaving 11 bases between the germline ends. Researchers took RNA transcripts and amplified TCR beta CDR3 regions from them. In the first round, RT-PCR was carried out with HTBI primers, and a multiplex PCR formed the second round. TCRdb re-derived calls from the multiplex PCR reads in MiXCR, one entry per CDR3 protein. The data show hundreds of thousands of distinct CDR3 sequences, with 15% seen just once and around 7% held by the top ten.

This chain links TRBV2 with TRBJ1-5; D uncertain. The sequenced sample was peripheral blood. The source is a woman younger than 30 with stable Graves' hyperthyroidism. The CDR3 is CASSEFEGSQPQHF. For the CDR3, the DNA is TGTGCCAGCAGTGAATTCGAGGGCTCTCAGCCCCAGCATTTT.